This is a list of T cell receptor beta chains from one sample in a study of cytomegalovirus exposure and HLA in healthy donors. Clones were read by immunoSEQ multiplex PCR, and TCRdb kept only the in-frame ones, dropping some. The sample contains about 120,000 clones, roughly 15% of which appear only once. The sample taken for sequencing was PBMCs. The source of these receptors is a young woman in good health and CMV-seronegative. CDR3s include the opening cysteine and the closing phenylalanine or tryptophan. The order of the fields is J gene, D gene, clone size, V gene, CDR3 DNA, CDR3 protein. The D gene is left open where the match is weak. Clone size is stated in some rows and not others, as once, few, many or a class when expanded.

j_call: TRBJ1-5; d_call: .; clone_size: .; v_call: TRBV7-9; cdr3_nt: TGTGCCAGCAGCTTAGAAGGCGAGGGACAGCCCCAGCATTTT; cdr3_aa: CASSLEGEGQPQHF
j_call: TRBJ2-7; d_call: .; clone_size: few; v_call: TRBV28; cdr3_nt: TGTGCCAGCAGTGACTTCGAGCCTTACGAGCAGTACTTC; cdr3_aa: CASSDFEPYEQYF
j_call: TRBJ1-2; d_call: .; clone_size: .; v_call: TRBV19; cdr3_nt: TGTGCCAGTAGTATGAATCCACAAACCCCCGATGGCTACACCTTC; cdr3_aa: CASSMNPQTPDGYTF
j_call: TRBJ1-2; d_call: .; clone_size: .; v_call: TRBV30; cdr3_nt: TGTGCCTGGAGTCCCGGGAGGGACTATGGCTACACCTTC; cdr3_aa: CAWSPGRDYGYTF
j_call: TRBJ2-1; d_call: .; clone_size: few; v_call: TRBV6-5; cdr3_nt: TGTGCCAGCAGATCTAACAGTTACAATGAGCAGTTCTTC; cdr3_aa: CASRSNSYNEQFF
j_call: TRBJ2-3; d_call: TRBD1; clone_size: .; v_call: TRBV2; cdr3_nt: TGTGCCAGCAGTGCCTTAACCGCCGGGACAGGGGGAACAGATACGCAGTATTTT; cdr3_aa: CASSALTAGTGGTDTQYF
j_call: TRBJ1-2; d_call: .; clone_size: few; v_call: TRBV4-1; cdr3_nt: TGCGCCAGCAGCCAAGAGGGGAGAAGAAACTATGGCTACACCTTC; cdr3_aa: CASSQEGRRNYGYTF
j_call: TRBJ2-7; d_call: TRBD2; clone_size: .; v_call: TRBV6-5; cdr3_nt: TGTGCCAGCAGGGAGGGACTAGCGCTTGCCTACGAGCAGTACTTC; cdr3_aa: CASREGLALAYEQYF
j_call: TRBJ1-2; d_call: TRBD1; clone_size: .; v_call: TRBV27; cdr3_nt: TGTGCCAGCAGTTTAGTCCCGGACAGGGATGATGGCTACACCTTC; cdr3_aa: CASSLVPDRDDGYTF
j_call: TRBJ2-3; d_call: .; clone_size: .; v_call: TRBV29-1; cdr3_nt: TGCAGCTCCCGAGGCACAGATACGCAGTATTTT; cdr3_aa: CSSRGTDTQYF
j_call: TRBJ1-1; d_call: .; clone_size: many; v_call: TRBV30; cdr3_nt: TGTGCCTGGAGGCGGGAGGGGAACACTGAAGCTTTCTTT; cdr3_aa: CAWRREGNTEAFF
j_call: TRBJ1-3; d_call: .; clone_size: .; v_call: TRBV5-6; cdr3_nt: TGTGCCAGCAGCCCCACAGGGCGCGGAAACACCATATATTTT; cdr3_aa: CASSPTGRGNTIYF
j_call: TRBJ2-7; d_call: .; clone_size: few; v_call: TRBV10-3; cdr3_nt: TGTGCCATCAGTGACTTGCTCGGGGGATCCTACGAGCAGTACTTC; cdr3_aa: CAISDLLGGSYEQYF
j_call: TRBJ2-3; d_call: TRBD1; clone_size: few; v_call: TRBV30; cdr3_nt: TGTGCCGAAGGGACAGAGTCAGATACGCAGTATTTT; cdr3_aa: CAEGTESDTQYF
j_call: TRBJ2-7; d_call: TRBD1; clone_size: few; v_call: TRBV30; cdr3_nt: TGTGCCTGGAGTTCTTCGGACAGGTATCAATACGAGCAATACTTC; cdr3_aa: CAWSSSDRYQYEQYF
j_call: TRBJ1-2; d_call: TRBD1; clone_size: .; v_call: TRBV28; cdr3_nt: TGTGCCATAGCAGGGGGTCCCCATGGCTACACCTTC; cdr3_aa: CAIAGGPHGYTF
j_call: TRBJ1-1; d_call: .; clone_size: .; v_call: TRBV6-5; cdr3_nt: TGTGCCAGCAGTTACTCGGGGGGGTACCCGAACACTGAAGCTTTCTTT; cdr3_aa: CASSYSGGYPNTEAFF
j_call: TRBJ1-5; d_call: TRBD1; clone_size: .; v_call: TRBV28; cdr3_nt: TGTGCCAGCAGTTTCGGGACAGTATTCAATCAGCCCCAGCATTTT; cdr3_aa: CASSFGTVFNQPQHF
j_call: TRBJ2-7; d_call: TRBD1; clone_size: .; v_call: TRBV14; cdr3_nt: TGTGCCAGCAGCCCGGGACAGGTTATCACTAGAGAGCAGTACTTC; cdr3_aa: CASSPGQVITREQYF
j_call: TRBJ2-1; d_call: .; clone_size: few; v_call: TRBV25-1; cdr3_nt: TGTGCCAGCGTCCAGACTGGCACCTACAATGAGCAGTTCTTC; cdr3_aa: CASVQTGTYNEQFF
j_call: TRBJ2-7; d_call: .; clone_size: .; v_call: TRBV2; cdr3_nt: TGTGCCAGCAGTTTAGCGGAGCTCTCCTACGAGCAGTACTTC; cdr3_aa: CASSLAELSYEQYF
j_call: TRBJ2-7; d_call: .; clone_size: .; v_call: TRBV9; cdr3_nt: TGTGCCAGCAGCGTAGAAGGGGCGATCTACGAGCAGTACTTC; cdr3_aa: CASSVEGAIYEQYF
j_call: TRBJ1-5; d_call: TRBD1; clone_size: few; v_call: TRBV6-6; cdr3_nt: TGTGCCAGCAGCGACAGGGGCTTGAACCAGCCCCAGCATTTT; cdr3_aa: CASSDRGLNQPQHF
j_call: TRBJ1-5; d_call: .; clone_size: once; v_call: TRBV7-9; cdr3_nt: TGTGCCAGCAGCACCGACAGTAGCAATCAGCCCCAGCATTTT; cdr3_aa: CASSTDSSNQPQHF
j_call: TRBJ1-4; d_call: .; clone_size: .; v_call: TRBV28; cdr3_nt: TGTGCCAGCAGTTTCCTCCCCCCTCTACGACAGGATGAAAAACTGTTTTTT; cdr3_aa: CASSFLPPLRQDEKLFF
j_call: TRBJ1-2; d_call: TRBD1; clone_size: .; v_call: TRBV19; cdr3_nt: TGTGCCAGTAGTTTCAGGGGGCGAGATAGGTATGGCTACACCTTC; cdr3_aa: CASSFRGRDRYGYTF
j_call: TRBJ2-3; d_call: TRBD2; clone_size: .; v_call: TRBV30; cdr3_nt: TGTGCCTGGAGTACATCTAGCGGGATTACAGATACGCAGTATTTT; cdr3_aa: CAWSTSSGITDTQYF
j_call: TRBJ2-7; d_call: TRBD1; clone_size: .; v_call: TRBV18; cdr3_nt: TGTGCCAGCTCCCCCGGACAGGGGGCGGCGGGGGAGCAGTACTTC; cdr3_aa: CASSPGQGAAGEQYF
j_call: TRBJ2-3; d_call: .; clone_size: few; v_call: TRBV2; cdr3_nt: TGTGCCAGCAGGGGGGCTACGCAGTATTTT; cdr3_aa: CASRGATQYF
j_call: TRBJ2-1; d_call: TRBD2; clone_size: .; v_call: TRBV27; cdr3_nt: TGTGCCAGCAGTTTATCCGCGCGGGAGTTTGGCTATGAGCAGTTCTTC; cdr3_aa: CASSLSAREFGYEQFF
j_call: TRBJ2-4; d_call: TRBD1; clone_size: .; v_call: TRBV5-6; cdr3_nt: TGTGCCAGCAGTCTAACAGGGGGGGCCAAAAACATTCAGTACTTC; cdr3_aa: CASSLTGGAKNIQYF
j_call: TRBJ1-2; d_call: .; clone_size: .; v_call: TRBV6-1; cdr3_nt: TGTGCCAGCAGCCAGACAGGTTTTGATGGCTACACCTTC; cdr3_aa: CASSQTGFDGYTF